These T cell receptor beta chains were read from a single sample in a study of Ad26.COV2.S vaccination and SARS-CoV-2 variants. Some clones are missing from TCRdb's copy, which holds only in-frame ones; the method was immunoSEQ multiplex PCR. The table records around 320,000 clones, roughly 84% of them present only once. Sequenced here: peripheral blood, sampled in a trial of Ad26.COV2.S vaccine versus placebo. Receptors were obtained from a person aged 18 to 65 who received the Ad26.COV2.S COVID-19 vaccine or a placebo. The CDR3 runs from the conserved cysteine through the conserved F or W. A D gene is named only where the DNA matches it firmly. Rows give clone size only sometimes, using once, few, many, or a class for an expanded clone.

TRBJ1-2,TRBV27,TRBD1,-,TGTGCCAGCAGTCCAACGACAGGGACAATGGGCTACACCTTC,CASSPTTGTMGYTF
TRBJ2-7,TRBV5-1,-,-,TGCGCCAGCAGCCCCCTCCTGGGCCTCTCCTACGAGCAGTACTTC,CASSPLLGLSYEQYF
TRBJ2-5,TRBV30,-,-,TGTGCCTGGAGGGGGCCCTATCCTAGCCAAGAGACCCAGTACTTC,CAWRGPYPSQETQYF
TRBJ1-1,TRBV5-1,-,-,TGCGCCAGCAGCTTGGCAAGATTGAATGAAGCTTTCTTT,CASSLARLNEAFF
TRBJ1-4,TRBV13,TRBD1,-,TGTGCCTGCCGGGACAGCCGTAATGAAAAACTGTTTTTT,CACRDSRNEKLFF
TRBJ2-7,TRBV3-1/TRBV3-2,-,-,TGTGCCAGCAGCTCCCAGAGGTTCAGCTCCTACGAGCAGTACTTC,CASSSQRFSSYEQYF
TRBJ1-1,TRBV27,-,once,TGTGCCAGCAGGCAGGGCGCTGAAGCTTTCTTT,CASRQGAEAFF
TRBJ1-5,TRBV11-2,-,-,TGTGCCAGCAGCCCATCGGGGGGACTACCTTGGGAGCCCCAGCATTTT,CASSPSGGLPWEPQHF
TRBJ1-5,TRBV6-2/TRBV6-3,-,-,TGTGCCAGCAGTACCGGGATAGCCTATAGCAATCAGCCCCAGCATTTT,CASSTGIAYSNQPQHF
TRBJ1-1,TRBV6-5,-,-,TGTGCCAGCAGTCCGCCAGGGTCTGAAGCTTTCTTT,CASSPPGSEAFF
TRBJ2-2,TRBV5-1,-,-,TGCGCCAGCAGATTGGATGGGGGCAACACCGGGGAGCTGTTTTTT,CASRLDGGNTGELFF
TRBJ1-1,TRBV19,TRBD1,-,TGTGCCAGTAGTTTTATGGGACAGGGGGCGCGGACTGAAGCTTTCTTT,CASSFMGQGARTEAFF
TRBJ1-6,TRBV14,-,-,TGTGCCAGCAGCCAAGATGGGCCTTGGAGCTCCTATAATTCACCCCTCCACTTT,CASSQDGPWSSYNSPLHF
TRBJ2-7,TRBV10-3,TRBD1,once,TGTGCCATCAGTGAGGGACAGGCCTCCTACGAGCAGTACTTC,CAISEGQASYEQYF
TRBJ2-3,TRBV27,-,-,TGTGCCAGCAGTTTTGGAGACGATACGCAGTATTTT,CASSFGDDTQYF
TRBJ2-2,TRBV7-9,-,-,TGTGCCAGCAGTTGGGACCTCTCCCCAAGTCCCGGGGAGCTGTTTTTT,CASSWDLSPSPGELFF
TRBJ1-1,TRBV5-1,-,-,TGCGCCAGCAGCCCGGGATCGAACACTGAAGCTTTCTTT,CASSPGSNTEAFF
TRBJ1-1,TRBV25-1,TRBD1,-,TGTGCCAGCACTAAGACAGGGACAGGCACTGAAGCTTTCTTT,CASTKTGTGTEAFF
TRBJ1-4,TRBV30,-,-,TGTGCCTGGAGTGTCAGGGTCGGTGAAAAACTGTTTTTT,CAWSVRVGEKLFF
TRBJ2-1,TRBV6-5,-,many,TGTGCCAGCAGTTACTCGAGTGGACCCTTGGATGAGCAGTTCTTC,CASSYSSGPLDEQFF
TRBJ1-1,TRBV25-1,-,-,TGTGCCAGCACCCTGGAGGTGAACACTGAAGCTTTCTTT,CASTLEVNTEAFF
TRBJ1-5,TRBV3-1/TRBV3-2,-,-,TGTGCCAGCAGTCCGGACAGCCGCCAGCCCCAGCATTTT,CASSPDSRQPQHF
TRBJ1-1,TRBV3-1/TRBV3-2,-,-,TGTGCCAGCAGCCAAGGGAAAAGTTTGACAGAGTATGAAGCTTTCTTT,CASSQGKSLTEYEAFF
TRBJ2-5,TRBV15,-,once,TGTGCCACCAGCACAAGAAACCGGGACCAAGAGACCCAGTACTTC,CATSTRNRDQETQYF
TRBJ1-6,TRBV10-3,-,once,TGTGCCATCATGGACGAAGTTAATTCACCCCTCCACTTT,CAIMDEVNSPLHF
TRBJ2-5,TRBV7-9,-,-,TGTGCCAGCTTGGAATCGGGCAGGGCTTTCACAGAGGAGACCCAGTACTTC,CASLESGRAFTEETQYF
TRBJ1-2,TRBV7-2,TRBD1,-,TGTGCCAGCAGCCTAATCTTACGGGACAGTGAGGGCTACACCTTC,CASSLILRDSEGYTF
TRBJ1-1,TRBV5-1,TRBD1,-,TGCGCCAGCAGCTTGACTGGACAGGGCACTGAAGCTTTCTTT,CASSLTGQGTEAFF
TRBJ2-1,TRBV2,-,once,TGTGCCAGCAGTGAGGGGCTAGCGACTCCTCGGAATGAGCAGTTCTTC,CASSEGLATPRNEQFF
TRBJ1-4,TRBV30,-,-,TGTGCCTGGAGTCCCTCCCGAGCCCACTCCGGAAAACTGTTTTTT,CAWSPSRAHSGKLFF
TRBJ2-6,TRBV7-2,TRBD2,-,TGTGCCAGCAGCTTAGCTCTTCTAGCGGGGGGCCCAACTGGGGCCAACGTCCTGACTTTC,CASSLALLAGGPTGANVLTF
TRBJ2-5,TRBV13,TRBD1,-,TGTGCCAGCAGCTTCTCGACAGGGACCCAAGAGACCCAGTACTTC,CASSFSTGTQETQYF
TRBJ2-7,TRBV7-9,TRBD1,-,TGTGCCAGCAGCTCGCCGGGACAGGGAACCTACGAGCAGTACTTC,CASSSPGQGTYEQYF
TRBJ2-5,TRBV11-2,-,once,TGTGCCAGCAGGGAGGGGGGGAGAGAGACCCAGTACTTC,CASREGGRETQYF
TRBJ1-5,TRBV15,-,-,TGTGCCACCAGCATCCTTCCCGTAAGCAATCAGCCCCAGCATTTT,CATSILPVSNQPQHF
TRBJ2-5,TRBV5-5,-,-,TGTGCCAGCAGCTTGAGTTCAGGGGAGACCCAGTACTTC,CASSLSSGETQYF
TRBJ1-3,TRBV4-3,-,-,TGCGCCAGCAGCTTGGGGCCCGGAAGCTCTGGAAACACCATATATTTT,CASSLGPGSSGNTIYF
TRBJ2-7,TRBV28,TRBD1,-,TGTGCCAGCAGCATTTGGGACAGGGGCTACGAGCAGTACTTC,CASSIWDRGYEQYF
TRBJ2-1,TRBV7-6,-,-,TGTGCCAGCAGCCTCATGACGGGGAGCTCCTACAATGAGCAGTTCTTC,CASSLMTGSSYNEQFF
TRBJ1-4,TRBV7-9,TRBD1,-,TGTGCCAGCAGCACCCCCGACAGGGGGGCTAATGAAAAACTGTTTTTT,CASSTPDRGANEKLFF
TRBJ2-1,TRBV3-1/TRBV3-2,-,-,TGTGCCAGCAGCTCTGCTAGTGTCTCCTACAATGAGCAGTTCTTC,CASSSASVSYNEQFF
TRBJ1-1,TRBV7-2,-,-,TGTGCCAGCAGCGTGGGACCGGCGAACACTGAAGCTTTCTTT,CASSVGPANTEAFF
TRBJ2-5,TRBV27,TRBD2,-,TGTGCCAGCAGTCCCGGGCGGGGGGACCAAGAGACCCAGTACTTC,CASSPGRGDQETQYF
TRBJ2-7,TRBV7-8,TRBD1,-,TGTGCCAGCAGCCTTACGGACAGGGGGGTCTACGAGCAGTACTTC,CASSLTDRGVYEQYF
TRBJ1-6,TRBV20-1,-,-,TGCAGTGCTAGAAGAGAGGCCCTCCACTTT,CSARREALHF
TRBJ1-1,TRBV5-1,-,-,TGCGCCAGCAGCTTGGTGGGGGCCGAGAACACTGAAGCTTTCTTT,CASSLVGAENTEAFF
TRBJ1-4,TRBV5-1,-,-,TGCGCCAGCAGCTTGAGGGAACTAGGGGATGAAAAACTGTTTTTT,CASSLRELGDEKLFF
TRBJ1-6,TRBV27,-,-,TGTGCCAGCAGTTTTGTGGGGGCAGGCAATTCACCCCTCCACTTT,CASSFVGAGNSPLHF
TRBJ2-2,TRBV19,-,-,TGTGCCAGTAGTACGGACAACAGGGAAAGCGGGGAGCTGTTTTTT,CASSTDNRESGELFF
TRBJ1-6,TRBV5-4,TRBD1,-,TGTGCCAGCAGCTACGGGACAGCCGGAACCTATAATTCACCCCTCCACTTT,CASSYGTAGTYNSPLHF
TRBJ2-5,TRBV7-2,TRBD2,once,TGTGCCAGCAGCTTAGCGTTAGCGGGGGCCCCTGACCAAGAGACCCAGTACTTC,CASSLALAGAPDQETQYF
TRBJ2-3,TRBV30,-,-,TGTGCCTGGACCAATCTGGAATTTGGTAGCACAGATACGCAGTATTTT,CAWTNLEFGSTDTQYF
TRBJ1-5,TRBV19,TRBD1,-,TGTGCCAGTAGTCCGGACAGGTCCTCTATGGGGCCCCAGCATTTT,CASSPDRSSMGPQHF
TRBJ2-5,TRBV6-5,-,few,TGTGCCAGCAGCTACTCCTTCGGGGGCGGCCAAGAGACCCAGTACTTC,CASSYSFGGGQETQYF
TRBJ2-7,TRBV7-2,-,-,TGTGCCAGCAGCTTAGGGTGGGGGCAAAGGAGCTCCTACGAGCAGTACTTC,CASSLGWGQRSSYEQYF
TRBJ2-5,TRBV30,-,-,TGTGCCGGGACCCACCGGGGGGCCGGAGAGACCCAGTACTTC,CAGTHRGAGETQYF
TRBJ2-4,TRBV5-1,-,-,TGCGCCAGCAGCTTGGCCCTCACATTTGGGGGGCGTTATGTAAACATTCAGTACTTC,CASSLALTFGGRYVNIQYF
TRBJ2-5,TRBV7-2,-,once,TGTGCCAGCAGCTTCCCAGGGGAGCGGGTGACCCAGTACTTC,CASSFPGERVTQYF
TRBJ2-3,TRBV6-1,TRBD2,-,TGTGCCAGCAGTGAATCTAGCGGGGGGGCGCCGCAGTATTTT,CASSESSGGAPQYF
TRBJ1-6,TRBV7-3,-,-,TGTGCCAGCAGCCTAGCTAGAGAAAATTCACCCCTCCACTTT,CASSLARENSPLHF